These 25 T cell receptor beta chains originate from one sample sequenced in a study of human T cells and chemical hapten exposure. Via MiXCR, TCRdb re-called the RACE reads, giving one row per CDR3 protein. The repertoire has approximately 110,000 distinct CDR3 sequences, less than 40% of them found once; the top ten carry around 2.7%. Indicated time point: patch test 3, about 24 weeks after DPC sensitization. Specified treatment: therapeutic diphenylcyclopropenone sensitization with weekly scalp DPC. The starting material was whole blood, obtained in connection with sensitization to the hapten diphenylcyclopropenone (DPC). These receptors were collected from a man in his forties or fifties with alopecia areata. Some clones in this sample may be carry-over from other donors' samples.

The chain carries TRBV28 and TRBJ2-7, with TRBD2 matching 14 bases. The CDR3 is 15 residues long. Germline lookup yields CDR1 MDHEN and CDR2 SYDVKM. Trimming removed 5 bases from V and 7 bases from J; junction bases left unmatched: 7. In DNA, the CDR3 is TGTGCCAGCAGTACGGGGACTAGCGGGAGAAGGGAGCAGTACTTC. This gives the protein CASSTGTSGRREQYF.

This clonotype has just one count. The CDR3 nucleotides are TGCGCCAGCAGCTTGCCCCCCGATTACGAGCAGTACTTC. It translates to CASSLPPDYEQYF. The chain couples TRBV5-1 to TRBJ2-7; D call uncertain. The V gene lost 1 base and the J gene lost 4 bases, with 9 bases spanning the gap. CDR3 length: 13 residues. Germline values: CDR1 SGHRS, CDR2 YFSETQ.

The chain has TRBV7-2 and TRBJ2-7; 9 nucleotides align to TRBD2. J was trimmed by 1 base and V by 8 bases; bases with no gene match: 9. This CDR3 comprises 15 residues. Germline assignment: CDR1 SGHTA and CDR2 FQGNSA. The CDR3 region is CASSGGAGGSYEQYF. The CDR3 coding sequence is TGTGCCAGCTCCGGGGGAGCGGGAGGTTCCTACGAGCAGTACTTC.

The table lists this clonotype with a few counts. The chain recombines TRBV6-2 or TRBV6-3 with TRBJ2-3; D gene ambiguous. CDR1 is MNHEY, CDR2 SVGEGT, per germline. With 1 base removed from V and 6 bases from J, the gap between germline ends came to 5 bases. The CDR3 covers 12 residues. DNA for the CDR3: TGTGCCAGCAGTTACTGGTCCGATACGCAGTATTTT. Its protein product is CASSYWSDTQYF.

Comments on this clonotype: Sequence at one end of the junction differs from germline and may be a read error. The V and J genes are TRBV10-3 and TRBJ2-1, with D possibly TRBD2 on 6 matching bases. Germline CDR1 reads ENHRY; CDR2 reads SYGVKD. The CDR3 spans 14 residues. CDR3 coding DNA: TGTGCCATCAGAAGGAGGGACTCCCACAATGAGCAGTTCTTC. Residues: CAIRRRDSHNEQFF.

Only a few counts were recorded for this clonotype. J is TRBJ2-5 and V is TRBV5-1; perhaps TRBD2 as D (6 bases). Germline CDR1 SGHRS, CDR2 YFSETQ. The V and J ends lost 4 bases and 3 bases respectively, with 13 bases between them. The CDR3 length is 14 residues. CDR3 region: CASSPTTGEETQYF. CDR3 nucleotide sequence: TGCGCCAGCAGCCCGACGACGGGGGAAGAGACCCAGTACTTC.

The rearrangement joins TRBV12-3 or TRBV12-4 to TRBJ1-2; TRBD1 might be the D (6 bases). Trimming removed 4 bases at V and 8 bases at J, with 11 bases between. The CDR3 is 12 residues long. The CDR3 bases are TGTGCCAGCAGTTCCGGGGGCCGCGGCTACACCTTC. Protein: CASSSGGRGYTF.

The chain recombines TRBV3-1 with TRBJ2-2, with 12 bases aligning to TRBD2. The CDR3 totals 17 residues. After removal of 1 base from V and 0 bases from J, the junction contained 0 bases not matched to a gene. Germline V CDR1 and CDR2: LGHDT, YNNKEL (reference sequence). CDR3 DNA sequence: TGTGCCAGCAGCCAAGGGACTAGCGGGACGAACACCGGGGAGCTGTTTTTT. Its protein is CASSQGTSGTNTGELFF.

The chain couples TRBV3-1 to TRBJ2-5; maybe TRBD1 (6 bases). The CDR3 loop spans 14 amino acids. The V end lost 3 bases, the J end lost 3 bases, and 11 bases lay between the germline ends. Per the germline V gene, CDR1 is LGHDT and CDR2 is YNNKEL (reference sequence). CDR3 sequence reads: CASSQTQGKETQYF. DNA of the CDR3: TGTGCCAGCAGCCAGACGCAGGGGAAAGAGACCCAGTACTTC.

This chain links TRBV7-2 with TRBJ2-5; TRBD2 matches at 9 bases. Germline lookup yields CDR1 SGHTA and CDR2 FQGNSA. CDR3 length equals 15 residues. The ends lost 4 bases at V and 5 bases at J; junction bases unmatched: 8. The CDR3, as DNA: TGTGCCAGCAGCTCCACTAGCGGGCTCTCGGAGACCCAGTACTTC. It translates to CASSSTSGLSETQYF.

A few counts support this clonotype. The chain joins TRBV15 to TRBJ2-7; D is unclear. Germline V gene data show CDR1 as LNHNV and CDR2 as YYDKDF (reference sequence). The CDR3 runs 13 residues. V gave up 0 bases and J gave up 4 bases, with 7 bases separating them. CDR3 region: CATSRDQGYEQYV. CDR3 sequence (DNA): TGTGCCACCAGCAGAGATCAAGGGTACGAGCAGTACGTC.

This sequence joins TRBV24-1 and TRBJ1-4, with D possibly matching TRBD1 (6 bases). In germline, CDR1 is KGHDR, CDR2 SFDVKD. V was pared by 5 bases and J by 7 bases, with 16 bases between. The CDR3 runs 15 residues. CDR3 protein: CATSVRKGGVEKLFF. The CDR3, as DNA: TGTGCCACCAGTGTGCGTAAAGGGGGAGTTGAAAAACTGTTTTTT.

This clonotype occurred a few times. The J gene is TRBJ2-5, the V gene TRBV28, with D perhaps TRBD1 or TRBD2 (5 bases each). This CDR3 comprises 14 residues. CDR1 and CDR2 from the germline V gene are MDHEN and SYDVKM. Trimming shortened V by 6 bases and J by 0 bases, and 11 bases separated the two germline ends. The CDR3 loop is CASSPGRNQETQYF. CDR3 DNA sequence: TGTGCCAGCAGCCCGGGGCGGAACCAAGAGACCCAGTACTTC.

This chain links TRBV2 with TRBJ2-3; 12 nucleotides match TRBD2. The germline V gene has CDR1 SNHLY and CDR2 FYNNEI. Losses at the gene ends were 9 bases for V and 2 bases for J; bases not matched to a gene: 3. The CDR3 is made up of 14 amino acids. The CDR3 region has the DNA TGTGCCAGGCTAGCGGGAGGGAACACAGATACGCAGTATTTT. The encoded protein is CARLAGGNTDTQYF.

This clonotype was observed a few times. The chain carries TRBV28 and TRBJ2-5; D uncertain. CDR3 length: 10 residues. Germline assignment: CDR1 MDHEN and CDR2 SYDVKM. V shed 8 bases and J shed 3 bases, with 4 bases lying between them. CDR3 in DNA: TGTGCCAGCTCTAAAGAGACCCAGTACTTC. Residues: CASSKETQYF.

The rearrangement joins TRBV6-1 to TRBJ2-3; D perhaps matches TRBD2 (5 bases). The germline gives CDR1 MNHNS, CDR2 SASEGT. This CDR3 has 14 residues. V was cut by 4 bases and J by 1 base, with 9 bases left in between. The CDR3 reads CASSVRVGTDTQYF. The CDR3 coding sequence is TGTGCCAGCAGTGTGCGGGTCGGCACAGATACGCAGTATTTT.

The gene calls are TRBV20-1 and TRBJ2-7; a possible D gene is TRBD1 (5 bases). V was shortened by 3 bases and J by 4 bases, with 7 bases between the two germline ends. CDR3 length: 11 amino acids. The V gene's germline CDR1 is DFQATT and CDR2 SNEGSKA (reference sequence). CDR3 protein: CSARDKYEQYV. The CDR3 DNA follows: TGCAGTGCTAGGGACAAATACGAGCAGTACGTC.

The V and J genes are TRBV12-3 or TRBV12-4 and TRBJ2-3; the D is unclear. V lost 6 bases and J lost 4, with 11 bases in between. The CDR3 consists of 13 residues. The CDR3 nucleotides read TGTGCCAGCAGCCACGGACGGGCAGATACGCAGTATTTT. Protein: CASSHGRADTQYF.

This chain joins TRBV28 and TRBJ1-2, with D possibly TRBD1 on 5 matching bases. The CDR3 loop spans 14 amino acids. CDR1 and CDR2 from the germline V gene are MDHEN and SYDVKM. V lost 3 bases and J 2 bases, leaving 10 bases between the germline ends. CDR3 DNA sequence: TGTGCCAGCAGTTTTTTACCAGGGAACTATGGCTACACCTTC. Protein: CASSFLPGNYGYTF.

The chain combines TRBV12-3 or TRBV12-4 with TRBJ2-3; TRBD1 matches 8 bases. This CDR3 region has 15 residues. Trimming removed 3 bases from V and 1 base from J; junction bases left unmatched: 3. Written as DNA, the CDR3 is TGTGCCAGCAGTTTCCAGGGGGCGGGCACAGATACGCAGTATTTT. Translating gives CASSFQGAGTDTQYF.

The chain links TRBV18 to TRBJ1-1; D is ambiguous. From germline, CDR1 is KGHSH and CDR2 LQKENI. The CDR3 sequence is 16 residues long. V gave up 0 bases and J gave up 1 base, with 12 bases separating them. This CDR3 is CASSPPGPLWNTEAFF. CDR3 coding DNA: TGTGCCAGCTCACCACCGGGCCCCCTGTGGAACACTGAAGCTTTCTTT. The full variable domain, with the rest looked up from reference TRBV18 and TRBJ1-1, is NAGVMQNPRHLVRRRGQEARLRCSPMKGHSHVYWYRQLPEEGLKFMVYLQKENIIDESGMPKERFSAEFPKEGPSILRIQQVVRGDSAAYFCASSPPGPLWNTEAFFGQGTRLTVV.

The CDR3, as DNA: TGTGCCACGGGACGGGTCGATACGCAGTATTTT. It codes for CATGRVDTQYF. The chain joins TRBV24-1 to TRBJ2-3; D is possibly TRBD1 or TRBD2 (5 bases each). The CDR3 spans 11 residues. Trimming removed 10 bases at V and 6 bases at J, with 10 bases between. Germline-derived CDR1 and CDR2 are KGHDR and SFDVKD.

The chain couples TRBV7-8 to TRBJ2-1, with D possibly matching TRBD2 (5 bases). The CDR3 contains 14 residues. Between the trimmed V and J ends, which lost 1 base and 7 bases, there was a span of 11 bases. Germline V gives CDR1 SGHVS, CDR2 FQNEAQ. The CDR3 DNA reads TGTGCCAGCAGCTTAGACGGGGTTTTGAATGAGCAGTTCTTC. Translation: CASSLDGVLNEQFF. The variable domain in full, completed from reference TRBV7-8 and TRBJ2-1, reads GAGVSQSPRYKVAKRGQDVALRCDPISGHVSLFWYQQALGQGPEFLTYFQNEAQLDKSGLPSDRFFAERPEGSVSTLKIQRTQQEDSAVYLCASSLDGVLNEQFFGPGTRLTVL.

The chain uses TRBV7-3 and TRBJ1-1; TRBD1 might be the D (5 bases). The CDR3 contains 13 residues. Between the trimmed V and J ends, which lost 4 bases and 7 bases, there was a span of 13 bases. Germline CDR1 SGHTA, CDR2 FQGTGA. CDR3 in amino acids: CASSSVRGFEAFF. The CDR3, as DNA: TGTGCCAGCAGCTCAGTTAGGGGATTTGAAGCTTTCTTT.

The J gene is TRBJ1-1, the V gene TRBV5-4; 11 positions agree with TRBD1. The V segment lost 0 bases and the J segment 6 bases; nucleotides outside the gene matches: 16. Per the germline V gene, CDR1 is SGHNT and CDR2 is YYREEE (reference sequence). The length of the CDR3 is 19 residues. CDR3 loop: CASSLVFMGTGGAAAEAFF. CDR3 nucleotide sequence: TGTGCCAGCAGCTTGGTATTTATGGGGACAGGGGGTGCCGCGGCTGAAGCTTTCTTT. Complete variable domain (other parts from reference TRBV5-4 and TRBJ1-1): ETGVTQSPTHLIKTRGQQVTLRCSSQSGHNTVSWYQQALGQGPQFIFQYYREEENGRGNFPPRFSGLQFPNYSSELNVNALELDDSALYLCASSLVFMGTGGAAAEAFFGQGTRLTVV.